The clone carrying this T cell receptor (beta chain) appeared a few times. The antigen remains undetermined. This sample stems from a study of vaccination and CD4 T cells after COVID-19. Stated treatment: approximately nine-day PBMC culture with coronavirus spike peptide pools or control peptides (ViraFEST assay). Trimming left V 1 base short and J 4 bases short, with 5 bases between. Germline V CDR1 and CDR2: SEHNR, FQNEAQ (reference sequence). The CDR3 contains 13 residues. Cultured CD4+ T cell DNA underwent sequencing with the Oncomine TCR Beta short-read assay. Using its own MiXCR run on the PCR reads, TCRdb lists one record per CDR3 protein. The table lists under 20,000 distinct CDR3 sequences, approximately 50% of them singletons, with about 13% in the top ten.

This receptor was taken from a human donor who had recovered from COVID-19. The chain links TRBV7-9 to TRBJ1-3; D remains ambiguous. The specimen was CD4+ T cells from blood, cultured in vitro. The CDR3 sequence: CASSLDAGNTIYF. CDR3 nucleotide sequence: TGTGCCAGCAGCTTAGACGCAGGAAACACCATATATTTT. The complete variable domain, with remaining parts taken from reference TRBV7-9 and TRBJ1-3, reads DTGVSQNPRHKITKRGQNVTFRCDPISEHNRLYWYRQTLGQGPEFLTYFQNEAQLEKSRLLSDRFSAERPKGSFSTLEIQRTEQGDSAMYLCASSLDAGNTIYFGEGSWLTVV.